Reported below is one T cell receptor (beta chain). The data belong to a study of blood T cell repertoires in COVID-19. Some clones are missing from TCRdb's copy, which holds only in-frame ones; the method was immunoSEQ multiplex PCR. The sample has fewer than 250,000 clones, more than 80% seen once. The TCR comes from a human donor in a cohort sampled during active COVID-19. Source material: peripheral blood.

The CDR3 protein is CAWTLTGGADSPLHF. The DNA for the CDR3 is TGTGCCTGGACGTTGACAGGGGGCGCGGATTCACCCCTCCACTTT. The chain uses TRBV30 and TRBJ1-6, with TRBD1 matching 10 bases. The V gene end was trimmed by 4 bases and the J gene end by 8 bases; junction bases not matched to a gene: 8. This CDR3 spans 15 amino acids. Germline loops: CDR1 GTSNPN, CDR2 SVGIG (reference sequence).